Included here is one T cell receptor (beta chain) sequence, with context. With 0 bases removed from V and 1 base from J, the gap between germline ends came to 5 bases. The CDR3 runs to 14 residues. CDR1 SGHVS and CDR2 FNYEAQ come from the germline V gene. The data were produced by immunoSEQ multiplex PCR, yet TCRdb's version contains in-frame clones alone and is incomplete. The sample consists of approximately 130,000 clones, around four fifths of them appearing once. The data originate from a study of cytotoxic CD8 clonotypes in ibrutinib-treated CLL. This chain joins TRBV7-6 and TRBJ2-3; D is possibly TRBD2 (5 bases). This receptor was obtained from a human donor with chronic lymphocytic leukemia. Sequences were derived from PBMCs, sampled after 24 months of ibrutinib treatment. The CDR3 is CASSLAEGTDTQYF. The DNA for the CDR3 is TGTGCCAGCAGCTTAGCGGAGGGCACAGATACGCAGTATTTT.